This paragraph covers one T cell receptor (beta chain) sequence. As yet, its antigen is unknown. Under the ViraFEST assay, PBMC were stimulated with viral peptide pools so that antigen-specific CD4+ T cells expanded. Sequencing was performed afterwards. Investigators separated out CD4+ T cells once approximately 10 days of culture had passed. Two doses of BNT162b2 or mRNA-1273 vaccine were administered to participants. Among the vaccine recipients, none had a prior SARS-CoV-2 infection, and nucleocapsid antibodies were negative. A few million PBMC were placed in each well, which was supplemented with 10 IU/ml IL-2 and 10 ug/ml peptides. V was shortened by 2 bases and J by 4 bases, with 14 bases between the two germline ends. The CDR3 consists of 15 residues. The germline V gene encodes CDR1 MNHEY and CDR2 SVGAGI. The sample originates from a study of vaccination effects on CD4 cells after COVID-19. Study-wide background: Post-vaccine specimens arrived a median 72 days past the second dose. Study outcomes and limitations: Convalescent patients were scarce, and early post-infection timepoints were absent.

Only in-frame clones appear in the TCRdb table, and some are missing; sequencing was by immunoSEQ multiplex PCR. The table has some 27,000 clones, 73% seen once; the top ten hold roughly a tenth. The specimen comprised CD4+ T cells from PBMCs cultured with HCoV-NL63 spike peptides, sampled after COVID-19 vaccination. The sequence came from a human donor who received a COVID-19 vaccine. The chain has TRBV6-5 and TRBJ1-1, with D hard to call. CDR3 sequence (DNA): TGTGCCAGCAGTTACGGTCAAGGAATGAGCACTGAAGCTTTCTTT. It codes for CASSYGQGMSTEAFF.